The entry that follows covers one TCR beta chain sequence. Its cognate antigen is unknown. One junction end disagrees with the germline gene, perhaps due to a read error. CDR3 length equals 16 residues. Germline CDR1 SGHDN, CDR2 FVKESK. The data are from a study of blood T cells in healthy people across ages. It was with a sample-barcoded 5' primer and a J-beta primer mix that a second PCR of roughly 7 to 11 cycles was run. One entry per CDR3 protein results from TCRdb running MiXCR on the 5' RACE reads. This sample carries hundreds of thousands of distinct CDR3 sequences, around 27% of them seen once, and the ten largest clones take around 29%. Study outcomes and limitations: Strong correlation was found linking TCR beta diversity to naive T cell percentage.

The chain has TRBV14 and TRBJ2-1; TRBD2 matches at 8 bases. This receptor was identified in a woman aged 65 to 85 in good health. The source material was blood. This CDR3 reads CGSSQGSGASYNEQFF. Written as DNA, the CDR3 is TGTGGCAGCAGCCAAGGTAGCGGGGCTTCCTACAATGAGCAGTTCTTC. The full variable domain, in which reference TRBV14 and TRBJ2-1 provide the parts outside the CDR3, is EAGVTQFPSHSVIEKGQTVTLRCDPISGHDNLYWYRRVMGKEIKFLLHFVKESKQDESGMPNNRFLAERTGGTYSTLKVQPAELEDSGVYFCGSSQGSGASYNEQFFGPGTRLTVL.